The 8 T cell receptor beta chains below all came from one sample that was sequenced in a study of OX40 agonist ivuxolimab in advanced cancers. Generated by immunoSEQ multiplex PCR, the TCRdb table keeps only in-frame clones and is missing some. Of about 69,000 clones in the sample, about four fifths are singletons; the top ten hold approximately 8.7%. The sequences come from CD4+ or CD8+ T cells sorted from blood, collected in a trial of the OX40 agonist ivuxolimab. These TCRs come from an adult with an advanced solid tumor such as melanoma, head and neck, liver or kidney cancer.

The J gene is TRBJ2-6, the V gene TRBV7-6, with 8 bases matching TRBD1. Germline-derived CDR1 and CDR2 are SGHVS and FNYEAQ. The V segment lost 3 bases and the J segment 1 base; nucleotides outside the gene matches: 5. CDR3 length equals 17 residues. DNA of the CDR3: TGTGCCAGCAGCTTCGGGACAGGTGGTTCTGGGGCCAACGTCCTGACTTTC. Translation: CASSFGTGGSGANVLTF.

This chain uses TRBV30 with TRBJ1-6; no reliable D call. Trimming pared 3 bases from V and 0 bases from J, leaving 12 bases between. The CDR3 has 16 residues. In germline, CDR1 is GTSNPN, CDR2 SVGIG (reference sequence). This CDR3 reads CAWRSGASSYNSPLHF. In DNA, the CDR3 is TGTGCCTGGAGGTCCGGTGCGAGCTCCTATAATTCACCCCTCCACTTT.

V usage is TRBV27 and J usage is TRBJ1-5, with no clear D. V was clipped by 2 bases and J by 3 bases, with 5 bases between them. This CDR3 is 13 amino acids long. Germline-derived CDR1 and CDR2 are MNHEY and SMNVEV (reference sequence). In DNA, the CDR3 is TGTGCCAGCAGTTTAGGGGTCAATCAGCCCCAGCATTTT. Amino acid sequence: CASSLGVNQPQHF.

As DNA, the CDR3 is TGTGCCAGCAGCTTGCCCCGTAACCAAGAGACCCAGTACTTC. Translation: CASSLPRNQETQYF. This chain uses TRBV5-6 with TRBJ2-5; D unclear. V was pared by 1 base and J by 0 bases, with 7 bases between. CDR3 size: 14 residues. CDR1 and CDR2 from the germline V gene are SGHDT and YYEEEE.

The J gene is TRBJ1-6, the V gene TRBV15; no firm D call. Deletions cut 5 bases from V and 0 bases from J, with 5 bases between. The length of the CDR3 is 14 residues. Germline V gives CDR1 LNHNV, CDR2 YYDKDF (reference sequence). CDR3 nucleotide sequence: TGTGCCACCAGCGGGAGCTCCTATAATTCACCCCTCCACTTT. Encoded protein: CATSGSSYNSPLHF.

The rearrangement links TRBV7-2 to TRBJ2-1, with TRBD2 matching over 8 bases. V shed 5 bases and J 5 bases; nucleotides not matched to a gene: 14. Germline CDR1 reads SGHTA; CDR2 reads FQGNSA. This CDR3 is built from 17 residues. The CDR3 spells CASSRRGAGAENNEQFF. In DNA, the CDR3 is TGTGCCAGCAGCCGGCGGGGGGCGGGAGCAGAAAACAATGAGCAGTTCTTC.

V usage is TRBV27 and J usage is TRBJ2-1, with D perhaps assigned TRBD1 or TRBD2 (5 bases each). V was clipped by 4 bases and J by 6 bases, with 13 bases between them. CDR3 length: 14 residues. CDR1 is MNHEY, CDR2 SMNVEV, per germline (reference sequence). In DNA form, the CDR3 reads TGTGCCAGCAGTTGGGACCCCAGGTTCAATGAGCAGTTCTTC. Translated, it gives CASSWDPRFNEQFF.

The chain joins TRBV11-3 to TRBJ1-4, with 8 bases lining up with TRBD1. V trimming: 3 bases; J trimming: 7 bases; junction bases outside the gene matches: 13. Germline V gene data show CDR1 as SGHNT and CDR2 as YENEEA. The CDR3 runs 17 residues. CDR3 region: CASSFLGTGGGGEKLFF. The DNA of the CDR3 is TGTGCCAGCAGCTTCCTCGGGACAGGAGGAGGGGGTGAAAAACTGTTTTTT. The complete variable domain, with remaining parts taken from reference TRBV11-3 and TRBJ1-4, reads EAGVVQSPRYKIIEKKQPVAFWCNPISGHNTLYWYLQNLGQGPELLIRYENEEAVDDSQLPKDRFSAERLKGVDSTLKIQPAELGDSAVYLCASSFLGTGGGGEKLFFGSGTQLSVL.